The next 14 T cell receptor beta chains were all read from a single sample in a study of cytomegalovirus exposure and HLA in healthy donors. The PCR had 60 Vbeta and 13 Jbeta primers. Some clones are missing from TCRdb's copy, which holds only in-frame ones; the method was immunoSEQ multiplex PCR. The table shows about 94,000 clones, with approximately 66% occurring only once. The sample was PBMCs. All receptors come from a young man in good health and CMV-seronegative.

Only one count was recorded for this clone. For the CDR3, the DNA is TGTGCCAGCAGCTTAAGTTCAGGGGGTGAGACCCAGTACTTC. Its protein product is CASSLSSGGETQYF. The genes are TRBV7-2 and TRBJ2-5, with 7 bases identical to TRBD1. Germline-derived CDR1 and CDR2 are SGHTA and FQGNSA. V was pared by 2 bases and J by 5 bases, with 5 bases of the junction left unmatched. CDR3 size: 14 residues.

The V and J genes are TRBV5-1 and TRBJ2-3, with TRBD2 identical over 13 bases. Germline V CDR1 and CDR2: SGHRS, YFSETQ. The junction had 4 bases not matched to a gene; V was cut back by 4 bases and J by 2 bases. The CDR3 contains 16 residues. CDR3 bases: TGCGCCAGCAGCCTTACTAGCGGGGGGGCCACAGATACGCAGTATTTT. Residues: CASSLTSGGATDTQYF.

This chain links TRBV19 with TRBJ1-6; D not resolved. The germline gives CDR1 LNHDA, CDR2 SQIVND (reference sequence). CDR3 length equals 14 residues. The V end was cut by 4 bases, the J end by 8 bases, with 12 bases between. CDR3 bases: TGTGCCAGTAGTAAGCAGAGCGGTGATTCACCCCTCCACTTT. Translating it yields CASSKQSGDSPLHF.

The rearrangement links TRBV7-2 to TRBJ1-1, with unresolved D. The V end lost 5 bases, the J end lost 3 bases, and 10 bases lay between the germline ends. The CDR3 extends over 13 amino acids. Germline CDR1 and CDR2: SGHTA and FQGNSA. CDR3 DNA sequence: TGTGCCAGCAGCGGAGTATGGGACACTGAAGCTTTCTTT. Translated: CASSGVWDTEAFF.

This clone showed up just a few times. This CDR3 reads CASSKVGAGTVAYEQYF. DNA of the CDR3: TGTGCCAGTAGTAAAGTGGGTGCGGGGACAGTGGCCTACGAGCAGTACTTC. The V gene is TRBV19, the J gene TRBJ2-7; TRBD1 might be the D (7 bases). Germline CDR1 and CDR2: LNHDA and SQIVND (reference sequence). The V and J ends lost 4 bases and 2 bases respectively, with 21 bases between them. The CDR3 has 17 residues.

The chain carries TRBV28 and TRBJ2-1, with D tentatively TRBD2 (5 bases). From germline, CDR1 is MDHEN and CDR2 SYDVKM. The CDR3 runs to 17 residues. The V and J ends lost 3 bases and 0 bases respectively, with 15 bases between them. In DNA form, the CDR3 reads TGTGCCAGCAGTTTTAGCCTAGCTGTCTTCTCCTACAATGAGCAGTTCTTC. Translating it yields CASSFSLAVFSYNEQFF.

The V and J genes are TRBV28 and TRBJ2-6; 7 bases agree with TRBD1. There are 17 residues in the CDR3. V shed 3 bases and J 2 bases; nucleotides not matched to a gene: 7. Germline V gives CDR1 MDHEN, CDR2 SYDVKM. This chain's CDR3 is CASSFLQGRPGANVLTF. CDR3 DNA: TGTGCCAGCAGTTTTTTACAGGGGCGCCCTGGGGCCAACGTCCTGACTTTC.

This rearrangement joins TRBV28 to TRBJ1-5; tentatively, D is TRBD1 (5 bases). This CDR3 has 15 amino acids. Looked up from germline, CDR1 is MDHEN and CDR2 is SYDVKM. V was clipped by 10 bases and J by 4 bases, with 20 bases between them. CDR3 loop: CATAYRDRGNQPQHF. The CDR3 DNA reads as TGTGCCACCGCGTACCGAGACAGAGGAAATCAGCCCCAGCATTTT.

The chain joins TRBV6-4 to TRBJ1-4; the match to TRBD1 covers 8 bases. The CDR3 loop spans 18 amino acids. V was pared by 6 bases and J by 0 bases, with 12 bases of the junction left unmatched. Germline CDR1 reads MRHNA; CDR2 reads SNTAGT. CDR3 amino acids: CASSVQGAPTATNEKLFF. The CDR3 nucleotides read TGTGCCAGCAGCGTGCAGGGGGCACCGACTGCAACTAATGAAAAACTGTTTTTT.

This sequence joins TRBV5-4 and TRBJ1-2; no reliable D call. V lost 0 bases and J lost 6, with 6 bases in between. Germline V gives CDR1 SGHNT, CDR2 YYREEE (reference sequence). This CDR3 is built from 12 residues. The CDR3 nucleotides read TGTGCCAGCAGCTTGGACAAGAATGGCTACACCTTC. It encodes CASSLDKNGYTF. Filled out from reference TRBV5-4 and TRBJ1-2, the complete variable domain reads ETGVTQSPTHLIKTRGQQVTLRCSSQSGHNTVSWYQQALGQGPQFIFQYYREEENGRGNFPPRFSGLQFPNYSSELNVNALELDDSALYLCASSLDKNGYTFGSGTRLTVV.

The rearrangement uses TRBV7-2 and TRBJ1-5; 9 bases agree with TRBD1. Trimming at V came to 5 bases and at J to 7 bases, leaving 9 bases not matched to a gene. Germline V CDR1 and CDR2: SGHTA, FQGNSA. The CDR3 is made up of 15 amino acids. CDR3 DNA: TGTGCCAGCAGCCCGCCGGACAGGGGCGACCAGCCCCAGCATTTT. Protein: CASSPPDRGDQPQHF.

V usage is TRBV4-1 and J usage is TRBJ1-2; TRBD1 matches 11 bases. V lost 4 bases and J lost 2; bases outside the gene matches: 0. This CDR3 is built from 14 residues. Per germline, CDR1 MGHRA and CDR2 YSYEKL. CDR3 sequence: CASSRDRGNYGYTF. CDR3 sequence (DNA): TGCGCCAGCAGCCGGGACAGGGGGAACTATGGCTACACCTTC.

The chain carries TRBV27 and TRBJ2-3; the match to TRBD2 covers 8 bases. V lost 2 bases to trimming and J lost 3 bases; unmatched junction nucleotides: 13. The CDR3 has 18 residues. Germline CDR1 is MNHEY and CDR2 is SMNVEV (reference sequence). CDR3 nucleotide sequence: TGTGCCAGCAGTTTAGGCAGGGCGGGAGGAGGTCATACAGATACGCAGTATTTT. It is translated as CASSLGRAGGGHTDTQYF.

This chain uses TRBV5-4 with TRBJ2-7; TRBD1 aligns across 10 bases. The CDR3 is 15 residues long. Per germline, CDR1 SGHNT and CDR2 YYREEE (reference sequence). The V gene end was trimmed by 4 bases and the J gene end by 3 bases; junction bases not matched to a gene: 7. CDR3: CASSGRDRGGYEQYF. The CDR3 nucleotides read TGTGCCAGCAGCGGAAGGGACAGGGGTGGCTACGAGCAGTACTTC.